This T cell receptor (beta chain) was identified during a study of Graves' ophthalmopathy and Graves' hyperthyroidism (dated by TCRdb to between 2017 and 2018). Study-wide context: Peripheral blood was collected at initial diagnosis, before any treatment. The study used TCR beta repertoire signatures to distinguish Graves' ophthalmopathy from Graves' hyperthyroidism and to predict progression to ophthalmopathy. In total, 135 blood samples were TCR-sequenced: around 42 ophthalmopathy, roughly 80 hyperthyroidism and some 17 hyperthyroidism-to-ophthalmopathy patients. In about six hyperthyroidism patients, the T-cell repertoires found in thyroid tissue were compared with those found in blood. The 95 to 100 discovery patients were randomly divided into training and test sets at a 7:3 ratio. To explore V-J signatures that separate ophthalmopathy from hyperthyroidism, a discovery set of approximately 100 patients was enrolled, consisting of 40 to 45 with ophthalmopathy and about 60 with stable hyperthyroidism. Following sample collection, hyperthyroidism patients were given methimazole at a starting dose of 30 mg daily, and ophthalmopathy patients were given high-dose intravenous methylprednisolone. The independent validation cohort included around 19 hyperthyroidism patients plus 17 patients who later progressed from hyperthyroidism to ophthalmopathy.

Points the paper makes about the study in general: In validation, the model predicted ophthalmopathy progression with 55% to 71% sensitivity and around 72% specificity; 12 predicted patients were CT-confirmed with GO in a median of around 6 months. Sample size was not statistically predetermined, and group allocation was not concealed from the investigators. In cross-validation, the 13-signature model distinguished ophthalmopathy from stable hyperthyroidism with approximately 90% sensitivity and nearly 82% specificity, and in the test set the corresponding values were approximately 80% and 68%. Most expanded thyroid clonotypes with frequency above 0.001 were also detected in blood, suggesting blood repertoires may reflect the thyroid immune response.

A patient counted as having stable hyperthyroidism if there was no progression to ophthalmopathy within 18 months of follow-up. The hyperthyroidism patients were 18 to 65 years old and newly diagnosed, with a disease duration of less than 2 months. Anyone with other autoimmune diseases, uncontrolled infections, pregnancy or lactation was excluded from the study. Clinical symptoms, serum thyroxine, TRAb, thyroid ultrasound and orbital computed tomography were used for diagnosis. PBMCs were isolated from about 10 ml of fresh peripheral blood by Ficoll-Paque density gradient centrifugation. Trizol reagent was used to extract the total RNA, and its quality was then checked on an Agilent 2100 Bioanalyzer. In its sample, this clonotype was seen many times. Its antigen target is currently unknown. The sample holds no much larger clone one base away, and base qualities are not on file. For repertoire sequencing, the TCR beta CDR3 regions were amplified from RNA transcripts. The first round of RT-PCR was done with HTBI primers and the Qiagen OneStep RT-PCR kit, and was followed by a second round of multiplex PCR, then size selection and purification. Libraries were sequenced on an Illumina HiSeq2000 using paired-end 100 bp reads. The original methods were these. Reads were processed with SOAPnuke, discarding reads with adapters, uncalled bases, mean Phred below 15, or no exact constant-primer or identifier match. High-quality paired reads were merged with COPE v1.2.5. Clonotypes were defined as unique nucleotide sequences and were aligned to IMGT TRB V, D and J references using MiTCR v1.1. Analysis was restricted to V-J combinations with a frequency above 0.0001, which covered roughly 99% of repertoires. A TCR clonal expansion and chaos score per V-J combination was defined as the ratio of F50 clonal expansion to chaos observed in the TCRdist matrix. Features were reduced by Welch's t-statistics and random forest to more than 10 V-J combinations, which fed a naive Bayes classifier. The Morisita-Horn index was used to measure how similar the thyroid and blood repertoires were. The public reads were quality trimmed at Q25 with fastp and then assembled into clones with MiXCR by TCRdb, keeping productive beta chains. Rows with a matching CDR3 protein are joined into one entry that keeps the most common DNA and genes. What appears here as the V and J calls and clone size reflects TCRdb's work, not the paper's. The sample table lists roughly 420,000 distinct CDR3 sequences, roughly 21% of them with a count of one. Roughly 3% of the sample comes from the top ten.

Cut back by 5 bases and 4 bases, the V and J ends lie 16 bases apart. Based on the germline V gene, the CDR1 and CDR2 sequences are SGHRS and YFSETQ. The CDR3 contains 14 residues, cysteine and phenylalanine counted. The CDR3 DNA has 42 bases and is translated from base 1. Sequencing was performed on peripheral blood. The receptor was derived from a woman under 30 with stable Graves' hyperthyroidism. Donor details come from another sample of the same person, matched by shared clones. The V and J segments used are TRBV5-1 and TRBJ2-7; the D gene is perhaps TRBD1 or TRBD2, as each covers 5 bases. CDR3 sequence: CASSFARDPYEQYF. The nucleotide sequence is given as TGCGCCAGCAGTTTCGCCCGGGACCCTTACGAGCAGTACTTC.